This T cell receptor beta chain appears in the sequencing data of a study of blood T cell repertoires in COVID-19. The wider study: Specimens from acute and convalescent COVID-19 originated in the United States, Italy and Spain.

The CDR3 contains 11 residues. Trimming took off 9 bases at V and 2 bases at J, with 8 bases between the two ends. Germline V gene lookup returns CDR1 MDHEN and CDR2 SYDVKM. In the study's own analysis: Researchers report that nucleated cell counts were estimated from reference gene primer amplification. Generated by immunoSEQ multiplex PCR, the TCRdb table keeps only in-frame clones and is missing some. That table gives V, J and clone size, and the DNA gave D and trimming. The profile shows some 270,000 clones, roughly 86% of them singletons. The sample taken for sequencing was peripheral blood. The sequence derives from a woman of 80 years or more with COVID-19, enrolled during active disease. J is TRBJ2-7 and V is TRBV28; the D gene is possibly TRBD2 (5 bases). The CDR3 DNA sequence: TGTGCCAGTGAGGGCACCTACGAGCAGTACTTC. Protein product: CASEGTYEQYF.